This T cell receptor (beta chain) was found in a study of Graves' ophthalmopathy and Graves' hyperthyroidism. Study-wide background: Peripheral blood was gathered at the point of initial diagnosis, before any treatment started.

The CDR3 runs to 15 residues. The V segment lost 3 bases and the J segment 1 base; nucleotides outside the gene matches: 3. From germline, CDR1 is ENHRY and CDR2 SYGVKD. The study, taken as a whole, reports: Most thyroid-expanded clonotypes exceeding 0.001 frequency were also found in blood.

This clonotype was recorded at least ten times. The antigen is unknown. RNA transcripts were the template, and TCR beta CDR3 regions were amplified from them. HTBI-primed first-round RT-PCR preceded second-round multiplex PCR. TCRdb fed the multiplex PCR reads into MiXCR, producing one record per CDR3 protein. The sample shows almost 400,000 distinct CDR3 sequences, about a sixth of them seen only once. The sequenced material came from peripheral blood. The sequence derives from a young woman with Graves' ophthalmopathy. J is TRBJ2-7 and V is TRBV10-3, with 10 nucleotides matching TRBD2. The CDR3 protein is CAISDGLAVSYEQYF. The CDR3 DNA reads as TGTGCCATCAGTGATGGACTAGCGGTATCCTACGAGCAGTACTTC.